These 5 T cell receptor beta chains came from one sample sequenced in a study of OX40 agonist ivuxolimab in advanced cancers. This table comes from immunoSEQ multiplex PCR, and its TCRdb copy is limited to in-frame clones, with some not included. This sample yields 70,000 to 95,000 clones, of which 80% to 90% are seen a single time; about 1.7% belongs to the top ten. Specimen: CD4+ or CD8+ T cells sorted from blood, collected in a trial of the OX40 agonist ivuxolimab. The receptors originated from an adult with an advanced solid tumor such as melanoma, head and neck, liver or kidney cancer.

The chain carries TRBV15 and TRBJ2-1; 7 positions match TRBD2. The CDR3 has 14 residues. The V gene's germline CDR1 is LNHNV and CDR2 YYDKDF (reference sequence). The V segment lost 5 bases and the J segment 6 bases; nucleotides outside the gene matches: 7. The CDR3 spells CATSPGGLANEQFF. The DNA of the CDR3 is TGTGCCACCAGCCCCGGGGGGTTAGCCAATGAGCAGTTCTTC.

The chain couples TRBV18 to TRBJ2-1; TRBD2 agrees at 10 bases. Germline trimming cut 3 bases from V and 9 bases from J; bases unmatched to any gene: 14. The germline CDR1 and CDR2 sequences are KGHSH and LQKENI. The CDR3 runs to 17 residues. CDR3 protein: CASSPRGSGGKIVEQFF. The CDR3 DNA follows: TGTGCCAGCTCACCCCGGGGTAGCGGGGGGAAAATAGTTGAGCAGTTCTTC.

The table lists this clone with a few counts. The rearrangement links TRBV29-1 to TRBJ1-1; tentative D call: TRBD1 (6 bases). The CDR3 is 15 amino acids. Germline-derived CDR1 and CDR2 are SQVTM and ANQGSEA. Trimming took 2 bases from V and 5 from J, leaving 18 bases between them. The CDR3 protein is CSVERGERRMTEAFF. For the CDR3, the DNA is TGCAGCGTTGAAAGGGGGGAAAGGAGAATGACTGAAGCTTTCTTT.

The chain has TRBV28 and TRBJ2-3, with D possibly being TRBD2 (6 bases). Germline-derived CDR1 and CDR2 are MDHEN and SYDVKM. Trimming pared 5 bases from V and 3 bases from J, leaving 15 bases between. The CDR3 contains 15 residues. CDR3 protein: CASSGAREITDTQYF. CDR3 DNA: TGTGCCAGCAGTGGGGCCCGGGAGATTACAGATACGCAGTATTTT.

The chain joins TRBV15 to TRBJ2-3; D possibly corresponds to TRBD2 (6 bases). The length of the CDR3 is 14 residues. The ends were cut back, 5 bases at V and 5 bases at J, with 14 bases in the middle. The germline gives CDR1 LNHNV, CDR2 YYDKDF (reference sequence). CDR3: CATSPMRGGDTQYF. The CDR3 coding sequence is TGTGCCACCAGCCCGATGAGGGGAGGAGATACGCAGTATTTT.